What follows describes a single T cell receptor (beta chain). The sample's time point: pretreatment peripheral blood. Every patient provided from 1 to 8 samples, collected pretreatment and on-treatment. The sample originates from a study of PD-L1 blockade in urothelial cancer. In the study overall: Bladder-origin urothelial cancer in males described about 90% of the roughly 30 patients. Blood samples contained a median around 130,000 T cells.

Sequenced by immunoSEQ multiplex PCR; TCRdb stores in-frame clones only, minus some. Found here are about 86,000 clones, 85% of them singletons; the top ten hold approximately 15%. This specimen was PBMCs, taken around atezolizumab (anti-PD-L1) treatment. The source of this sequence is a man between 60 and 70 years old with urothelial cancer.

Here the CDR3 reads CAWSVRGQGGYTF. The CDR3 nucleotides read TGTGCCTGGAGTGTACGGGGACAGGGTGGCTACACCTTC. The rearrangement uses TRBV30 and TRBJ1-2; 9 nucleotides align to TRBD1. V was clipped by 0 bases and J by 7 bases; unmatched bases: 3. The CDR3 contains 13 residues. Germline V gene sequence: CDR1 GTSNPN, CDR2 SVGIG (reference sequence).